These T cell receptor beta chains were read from a single sample in a study of blood T cells in healthy people across ages. TCRdb recomputed calls from the 5' RACE reads with MiXCR, one row per CDR3 protein. This table has 540,000 or so distinct CDR3 sequences, about 25% appearing once. This sample was also put to use in a study of T cells of mothers and their children.

The sequencing sample was made of blood. These receptors were collected from a boy between 5 and 17 years old in good health. CDR3s include the opening cysteine and the closing phenylalanine or tryptophan. D genes are given only for firm matches. Rows give clone size only sometimes, using once, few, many, or a class for an expanded clone.

v_call: TRBV4-3
j_call: TRBJ1-4
clone_size: -
d_call: -
cdr3_aa: CASSQEGGYNEKLFF
cdr3_nt: TGCGCCAGCAGCCAAGAGGGGGGATATAATGAAAAACTGTTTTTT

v_call: TRBV28
j_call: TRBJ2-7
clone_size: few
d_call: -
cdr3_aa: CASGRRAYEQYF
cdr3_nt: TGTGCGTCGGGGCGGCGTGCCTACGAGCAGTACTTC

v_call: TRBV6-2/TRBV6-3
j_call: TRBJ2-7
clone_size: many
d_call: -
cdr3_aa: CASSPPPDRPYEQYF
cdr3_nt: TGTGCCAGCAGTCCTCCTCCTGACAGACCCTACGAGCAGTACTTC

v_call: TRBV5-1
j_call: TRBJ1-5
clone_size: many
d_call: TRBD1
cdr3_aa: CAIGQGRIGSRNQPQHF
cdr3_nt: TGCGCCATCGGACAGGGTCGAATCGGTTCGCGCAATCAGCCCCAGCATTTT

v_call: TRBV20-1
j_call: TRBJ1-1
clone_size: few
d_call: -
cdr3_aa: CSATAPGTLLNTEAFF
cdr3_nt: TGCAGTGCGACGGCTCCAGGCACATTATTGAACACTGAAGCTTTCTTT

v_call: TRBV7-9
j_call: TRBJ2-5
clone_size: -
d_call: TRBD2
cdr3_aa: CASSRTSGMGETQYF
cdr3_nt: TGTGCCAGCAGCCGGACTAGCGGGATGGGGGAGACCCAGTACTTC

v_call: TRBV5-5
j_call: TRBJ1-2
clone_size: -
d_call: -
cdr3_aa: CASNQDGSSYGYTF
cdr3_nt: TGTGCCAGCAACCAGGACGGTTCTAGCTATGGCTACACCTTC

v_call: TRBV7-2
j_call: TRBJ2-3
clone_size: few
d_call: TRBD1
cdr3_aa: CASSLGGTGGGDTQYF
cdr3_nt: TGTGCCAGCAGCTTAGGCGGGACAGGGGGCGGAGATACGCAGTATTTT

v_call: TRBV27
j_call: TRBJ1-1
clone_size: -
d_call: TRBD1
cdr3_aa: CASSPPRTGGNTEAFF
cdr3_nt: TGTGCCAGCAGTCCTCCCCGGACAGGGGGCAACACTGAAGCTTTCTTT

v_call: TRBV20-1
j_call: TRBJ1-2
clone_size: -
d_call: -
cdr3_aa: CSARVDSAGYTF
cdr3_nt: TGCAGTGCTAGAGTGGACAGTGCTGGCTACACCTTC

v_call: TRBV29-1
j_call: TRBJ1-1
clone_size: -
d_call: -
cdr3_aa: CSVYQKNTEAFF
cdr3_nt: TGCAGCGTGTATCAAAAGAACACTGAAGCTTTCTTT

v_call: TRBV7-6
j_call: TRBJ2-1
clone_size: -
d_call: TRBD2
cdr3_aa: CASSQLAGGTYNEQFF
cdr3_nt: TGTGCCAGCAGCCAGCTAGCGGGAGGAACCTACAATGAGCAGTTCTTC

v_call: TRBV7-2
j_call: TRBJ2-3
clone_size: few
d_call: TRBD1
cdr3_aa: CASSLAYVGQGMVTQYF
cdr3_nt: TGTGCCAGCAGCTTAGCGTATGTGGGACAGGGAATGGTTACGCAGTATTTT

v_call: TRBV4-2
j_call: TRBJ2-3
clone_size: -
d_call: -
cdr3_aa: CASSQEVLADTQYF
cdr3_nt: TGTGCCAGCAGCCAAGAGGTCCTGGCAGATACGCAGTATTTT

v_call: TRBV6-2/TRBV6-3
j_call: TRBJ2-2
clone_size: few
d_call: TRBD2
cdr3_aa: CASSSPTLATGGGELFF
cdr3_nt: TGTGCCAGCAGTTCGCCGACACTAGCGACCGGGGGAGGGGAGCTGTTTTTT

v_call: TRBV28
j_call: TRBJ1-1
clone_size: -
d_call: -
cdr3_aa: CASSFEAGDTEAFF
cdr3_nt: TGTGCCAGCAGTTTTGAGGCGGGGGACACTGAAGCTTTCTTT

v_call: TRBV30
j_call: TRBJ2-7
clone_size: few
d_call: -
cdr3_aa: CAWSRDVHEQHF
cdr3_nt: TGTGCCTGGAGCAGAGACGTCCACGAGCAGCACTTC

v_call: TRBV5-1
j_call: TRBJ1-4
clone_size: -
d_call: -
cdr3_aa: CASSLPPGGNEKLFF
cdr3_nt: TGCGCCAGCAGCCTCCCTCCCGGAGGGAATGAAAAACTGTTTTTT

v_call: TRBV28
j_call: TRBJ2-1
clone_size: -
d_call: -
cdr3_aa: CASSFRASVKDVYNEQFF
cdr3_nt: TGTGCCAGCAGTTTTCGGGCTAGCGTCAAGGACGTCTACAATGAGCAGTTCTTC

v_call: TRBV20-1
j_call: TRBJ2-5
clone_size: few
d_call: -
cdr3_aa: CSAGLPGTAPQETQYF
cdr3_nt: TGCAGTGCTGGACTCCCCGGGACGGCCCCACAGGAGACCCAGTACTTC

v_call: TRBV12-3/TRBV12-4
j_call: TRBJ2-7
clone_size: -
d_call: -
cdr3_aa: CASSGARVYF
cdr3_nt: TGTGCCAGCAGCGGGGCTAGGGTGTACTTC

v_call: TRBV20-1
j_call: TRBJ2-7
clone_size: few
d_call: -
cdr3_aa: CSAADRDGVYEQYF
cdr3_nt: TGCAGTGCTGCAGATCGGGACGGAGTTTACGAGCAGTACTTC

v_call: TRBV29-1
j_call: TRBJ1-4
clone_size: once
d_call: TRBD1
cdr3_aa: CSVGGRGQGDEKLFF
cdr3_nt: TGCAGCGTTGGGGGTCGGGGACAGGGTGATGAAAAACTGTTTTTT

v_call: TRBV28
j_call: TRBJ2-7
clone_size: -
d_call: TRBD2
cdr3_aa: CASSFFSGRDTYEQYF
cdr3_nt: TGTGCCAGCAGTTTTTTTAGCGGGAGGGATACCTACGAGCAGTACTTC